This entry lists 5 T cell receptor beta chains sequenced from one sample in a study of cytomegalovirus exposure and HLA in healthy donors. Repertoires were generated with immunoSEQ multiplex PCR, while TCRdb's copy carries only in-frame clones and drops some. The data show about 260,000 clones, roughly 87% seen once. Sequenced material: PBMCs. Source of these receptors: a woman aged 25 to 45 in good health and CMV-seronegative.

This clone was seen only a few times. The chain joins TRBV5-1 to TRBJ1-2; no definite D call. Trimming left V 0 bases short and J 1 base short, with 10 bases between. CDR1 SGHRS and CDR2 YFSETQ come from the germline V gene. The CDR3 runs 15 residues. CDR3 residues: CASSLVAGINYGYTF. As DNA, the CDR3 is TGCGCCAGCAGCTTGGTAGCTGGGATTAACTATGGCTACACCTTC.

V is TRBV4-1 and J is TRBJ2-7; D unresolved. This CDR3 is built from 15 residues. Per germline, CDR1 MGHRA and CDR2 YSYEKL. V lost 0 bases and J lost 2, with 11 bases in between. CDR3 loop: CASSQDSLGTYEQYF. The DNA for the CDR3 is TGCGCCAGCAGCCAAGACAGTCTAGGGACCTACGAGCAGTACTTC.

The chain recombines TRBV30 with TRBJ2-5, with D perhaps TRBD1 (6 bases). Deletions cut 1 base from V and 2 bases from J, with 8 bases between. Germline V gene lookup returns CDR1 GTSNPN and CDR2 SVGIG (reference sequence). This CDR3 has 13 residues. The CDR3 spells CAWSGTAQETQYF. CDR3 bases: TGTGCCTGGAGTGGGACAGCGCAAGAGACCCAGTACTTC.

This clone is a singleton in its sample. The CDR3 DNA is TGTGCCAGCAGCTTAGGTGATGGCAATCAGCCCCAGCATTTT. Translation: CASSLGDGNQPQHF. The V call is TRBV13, the J call TRBJ1-5; D gene ambiguous. The CDR3 loop spans 14 amino acids. CDR1 is PRHDT and CDR2 is FYEKMQ in the germline V gene (reference sequence). The germline V and J ends were trimmed by 0 bases and 2 bases, with 5 bases remaining between them.

DNA for the CDR3: TGTGCCAGCAGTCTAGCGGGAGCGGATACGCAGTATTTT. This sequence encodes CASSLAGADTQYF. V and J are TRBV27 and TRBJ2-3; 10 bases agree with TRBD2. CDR1 and CDR2 (germline): MNHEY, SMNVEV (reference sequence). V lost 5 bases and J lost 6; bases outside the gene matches: 2. The CDR3 extends over 13 amino acids.